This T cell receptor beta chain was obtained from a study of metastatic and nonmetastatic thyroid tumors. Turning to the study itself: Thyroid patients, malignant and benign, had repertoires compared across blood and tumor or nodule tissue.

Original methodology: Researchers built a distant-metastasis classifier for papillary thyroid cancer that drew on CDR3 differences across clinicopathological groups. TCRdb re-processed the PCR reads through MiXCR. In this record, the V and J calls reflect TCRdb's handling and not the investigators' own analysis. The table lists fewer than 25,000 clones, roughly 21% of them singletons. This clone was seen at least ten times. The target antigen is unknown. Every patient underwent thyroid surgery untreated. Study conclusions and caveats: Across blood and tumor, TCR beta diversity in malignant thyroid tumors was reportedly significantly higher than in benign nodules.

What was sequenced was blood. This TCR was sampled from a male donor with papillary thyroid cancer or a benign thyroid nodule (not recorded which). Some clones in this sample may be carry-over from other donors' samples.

CDR3 sequence (DNA): TGTGCCAGCAGGCCGGGACCGAGGAGCTCCTACGAGCAGTACTTC. The encoded protein is CASRPGPRSSYEQYF. The V call is TRBV28, the J call TRBJ2-7; D possibly uses TRBD1 or TRBD2 (5 bases each). V dropped 6 bases and J dropped 0 bases, with 15 bases sitting between them. This CDR3 region has 15 residues. Germline V gene lookup returns CDR1 MDHEN and CDR2 SYDVKM.